Following are 2 T cell receptor beta chains from one sample sequenced in a study of beta chain features in type 1 diabetes. Expressed TCRB transcripts got sequenced, as all isolated RNA was reverse transcribed. TCRdb keeps only in-frame clones here, not all; method: immunoSEQ multiplex PCR. Found here are hundreds of thousands of clones, over 12% of them singletons; the top ten hold 0.04%. Study results and caveats: For Type 1 diabetes patients, all four CD4+ subsets carried TCRB CDR3s that were moderately but significantly shorter.

Their antigens are not known. Material for sequencing was naive CD4+ T cells from blood. The receptor source for this set is a man in his late teens or twenties with type 1 diabetes.

In its sample, this clone was seen a few times. This chain connects TRBV4-3 to TRBJ1-6, with D possibly matching TRBD1 (6 bases). Germline V lookup: CDR1 LGHNA, CDR2 YSLEER. The CDR3 is made up of 17 amino acids. V was trimmed by 1 base and J by 6 bases, leaving 16 bases between them. CDR3: CASSQALRQGLNSPLHF. Written as DNA, the CDR3 is TGCGCCAGCAGCCAAGCCCTGCGGCAGGGGCTTAATTCACCCCTCCACTTT.

This clone was observed a handful of times. The chain uses TRBV11-3 and TRBJ2-5; 9 bases line up with TRBD1. J was trimmed by 2 bases and V by 5 bases; bases with no gene match: 3. The CDR3 spans 14 residues. Germline V gene data show CDR1 as SGHNT and CDR2 as YENEEA. CDR3 amino acids: CASSRGQGQETQYF. The DNA for the CDR3 is TGTGCCAGCAGCAGGGGACAGGGACAAGAGACCCAGTACTTC.